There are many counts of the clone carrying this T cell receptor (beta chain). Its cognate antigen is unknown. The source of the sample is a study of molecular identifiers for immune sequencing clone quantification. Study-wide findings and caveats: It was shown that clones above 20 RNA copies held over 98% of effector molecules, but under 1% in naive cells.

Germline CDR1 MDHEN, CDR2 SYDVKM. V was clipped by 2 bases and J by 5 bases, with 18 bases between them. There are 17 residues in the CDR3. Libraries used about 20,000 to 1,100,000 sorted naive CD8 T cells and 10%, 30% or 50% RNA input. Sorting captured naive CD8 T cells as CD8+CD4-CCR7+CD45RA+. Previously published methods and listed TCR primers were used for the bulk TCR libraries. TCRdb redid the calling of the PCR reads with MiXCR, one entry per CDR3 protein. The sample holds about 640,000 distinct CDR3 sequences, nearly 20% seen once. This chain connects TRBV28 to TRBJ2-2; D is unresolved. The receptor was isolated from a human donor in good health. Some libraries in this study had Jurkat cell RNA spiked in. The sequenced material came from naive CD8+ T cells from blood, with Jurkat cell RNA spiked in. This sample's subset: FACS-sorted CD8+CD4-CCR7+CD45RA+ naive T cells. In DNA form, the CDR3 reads TGTGCCAGCAGTTTAACGCAGCGATCGTTAGGTACCGGGGAGCTGTTTTTT. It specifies CASSLTQRSLGTGELFF.